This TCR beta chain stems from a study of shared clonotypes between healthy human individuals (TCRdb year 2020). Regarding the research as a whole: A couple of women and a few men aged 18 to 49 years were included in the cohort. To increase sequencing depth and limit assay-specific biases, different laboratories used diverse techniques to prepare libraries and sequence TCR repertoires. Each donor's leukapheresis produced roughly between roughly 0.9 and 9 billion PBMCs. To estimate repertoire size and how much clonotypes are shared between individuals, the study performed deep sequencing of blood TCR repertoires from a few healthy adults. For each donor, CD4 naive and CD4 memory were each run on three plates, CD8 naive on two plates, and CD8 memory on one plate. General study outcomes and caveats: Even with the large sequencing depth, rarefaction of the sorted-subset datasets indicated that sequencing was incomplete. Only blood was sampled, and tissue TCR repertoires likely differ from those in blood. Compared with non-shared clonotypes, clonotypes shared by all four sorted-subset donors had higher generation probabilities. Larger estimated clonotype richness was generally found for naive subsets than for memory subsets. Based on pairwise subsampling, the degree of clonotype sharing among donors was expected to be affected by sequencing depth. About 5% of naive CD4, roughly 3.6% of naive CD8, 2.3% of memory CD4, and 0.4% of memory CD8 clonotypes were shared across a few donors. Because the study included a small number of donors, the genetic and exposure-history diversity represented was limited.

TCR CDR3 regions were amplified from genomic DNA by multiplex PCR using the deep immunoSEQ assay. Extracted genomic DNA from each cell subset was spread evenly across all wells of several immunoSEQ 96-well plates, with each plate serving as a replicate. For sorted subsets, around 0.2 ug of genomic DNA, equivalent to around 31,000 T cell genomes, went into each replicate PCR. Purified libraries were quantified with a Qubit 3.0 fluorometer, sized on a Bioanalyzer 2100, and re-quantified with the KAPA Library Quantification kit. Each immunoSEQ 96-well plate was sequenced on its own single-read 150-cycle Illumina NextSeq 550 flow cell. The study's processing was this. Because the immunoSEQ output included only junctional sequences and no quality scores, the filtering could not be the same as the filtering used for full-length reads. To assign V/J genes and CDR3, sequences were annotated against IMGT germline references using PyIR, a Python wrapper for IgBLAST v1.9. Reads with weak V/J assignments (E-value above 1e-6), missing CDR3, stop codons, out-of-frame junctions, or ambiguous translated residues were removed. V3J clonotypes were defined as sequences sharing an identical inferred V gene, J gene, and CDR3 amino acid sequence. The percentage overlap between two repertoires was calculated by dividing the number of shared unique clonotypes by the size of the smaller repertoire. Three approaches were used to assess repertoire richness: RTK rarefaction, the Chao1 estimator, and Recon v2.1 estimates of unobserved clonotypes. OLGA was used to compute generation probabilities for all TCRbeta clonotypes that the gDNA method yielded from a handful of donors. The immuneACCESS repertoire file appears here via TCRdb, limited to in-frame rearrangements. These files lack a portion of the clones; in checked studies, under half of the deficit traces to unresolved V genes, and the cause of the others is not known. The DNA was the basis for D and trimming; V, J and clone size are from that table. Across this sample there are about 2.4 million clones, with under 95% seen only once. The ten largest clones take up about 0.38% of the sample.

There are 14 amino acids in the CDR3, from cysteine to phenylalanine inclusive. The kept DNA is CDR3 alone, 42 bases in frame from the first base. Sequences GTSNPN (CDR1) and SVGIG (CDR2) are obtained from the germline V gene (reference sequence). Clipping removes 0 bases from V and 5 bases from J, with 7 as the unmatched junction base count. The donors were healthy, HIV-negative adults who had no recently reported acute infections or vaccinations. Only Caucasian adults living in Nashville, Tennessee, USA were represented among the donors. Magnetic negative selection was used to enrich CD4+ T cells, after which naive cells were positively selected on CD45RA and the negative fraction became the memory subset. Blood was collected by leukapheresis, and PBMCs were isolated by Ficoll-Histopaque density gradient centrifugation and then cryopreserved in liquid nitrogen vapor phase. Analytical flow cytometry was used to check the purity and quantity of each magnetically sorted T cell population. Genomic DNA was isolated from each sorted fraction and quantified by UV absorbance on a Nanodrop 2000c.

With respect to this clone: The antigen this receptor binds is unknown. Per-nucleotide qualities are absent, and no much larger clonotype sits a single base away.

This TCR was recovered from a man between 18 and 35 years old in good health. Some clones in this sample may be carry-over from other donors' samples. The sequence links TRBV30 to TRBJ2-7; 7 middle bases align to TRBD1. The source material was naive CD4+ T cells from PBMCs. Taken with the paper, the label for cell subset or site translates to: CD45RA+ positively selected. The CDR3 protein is CAWSVGTVLHEQYF. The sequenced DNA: TGTGCCTGGAGTGTGGGGACAGTACTCCACGAGCAGTACTTC.